This is a list of T cell receptor beta chains from one sample in a study of blood T cell repertoires in COVID-19. The table came from immunoSEQ multiplex PCR; TCRdb's copy has only in-frame clones and leaves some out. The sample records over 150,000 clones, approximately 91% being singletons. The sequencing sample was made of peripheral blood. The receptors originated from a man aged 18 to 30 with COVID-19, enrolled during active disease. Each CDR3 is given with its conserved first and last residue. Clone size is shown for a subset of rows, as once, few, many or a class of expanded clone.

abundance,v_gene,j_gene,CDR3aa
NA,TRBV3-1/TRBV3-2,TRBJ2-7,CASSQDKVRKREAYEQYF
NA,TRBV27,TRBJ2-7,CASSKGGTGFYEQYF
NA,TRBV6-2/TRBV6-3,TRBJ1-2,CASSYPRGGQVGYTF
NA,TRBV13,TRBJ1-2,CASSLGRQGWVYGYTF
NA,TRBV6-2/TRBV6-3,TRBJ2-1,CASSYPGQGLFRSGNEQFF
NA,TRBV13,TRBJ2-2,CASSSGQGMTGELFF
NA,TRBV5-6,TRBJ2-1,CASSLATGTGFYEQFF
NA,TRBV19,TRBJ2-7,CASTESGSGSYEQYF
NA,TRBV5-1,TRBJ1-5,CASSLGVGAGQPQHF
NA,TRBV27,TRBJ1-1,CASSPDSNTEAFF
NA,TRBV6-5,TRBJ1-3,CASSYYGGAGNTIYF
NA,TRBV18,TRBJ1-1,CASSQDRVNTEAFF
few,TRBV28,TRBJ1-6,CASSLRGLNSPLHF
NA,TRBV28,TRBJ1-2,CASSLNRVTTGYTF
NA,TRBV7-2,TRBJ1-2,CASSLQGFGYTF
once,TRBV29-1,TRBJ1-2,CSVDPTGIQAGDGYTF
NA,TRBV28,TRBJ1-6,CASIDRGGSSPLHF
NA,TRBV7-2,TRBJ1-3,CASSSGGASSGNTIYF
NA,TRBV6-5,TRBJ1-5,CASSFLTGYSNQPQHF
NA,TRBV28,TRBJ2-7,CASSLEPGGSYEQYF
NA,TRBV9,TRBJ1-1,CASSVVRGLNTEAFF
NA,TRBV27,TRBJ1-4,CASSPSGTGGEKLLF
few,TRBV4-1,TRBJ1-2,CASSPNNVGTADYGYTF
NA,TRBV6-1,TRBJ1-1,CASSEAGWNTEAFF
NA,TRBV30,TRBJ1-1,CAWSGPNTEAFF
NA,TRBV7-8,TRBJ2-1,CASFAAGEGGNEQFF
NA,TRBV24-1,TRBJ2-5,CATSDLGQGQETQYF
NA,TRBV19,TRBJ2-1,CASRETSGSTNEQFF
NA,TRBV5-1,TRBJ2-7,CASSRTGTVAYEQYF
once,TRBV6-5,TRBJ1-1,CASRYRSQAFF
NA,TRBV6-5,TRBJ2-1,CASSYSVASGTNEQFF
NA,TRBV28,TRBJ2-7,CASSYVDEQYF
NA,TRBV12-5,TRBJ2-1,CASGLVPSGSPAGNEQFF
NA,TRBV11-3,TRBJ2-1,CASSLDPSLNEQFF